Listed below are T cell receptor beta chains from one sample, sequenced in a study of cytomegalovirus exposure and HLA in healthy donors. The table came from immunoSEQ multiplex PCR; TCRdb's copy has only in-frame clones and leaves some out. Of 170,000 or so clones in the sample, around 80% were seen once. The source material was PBMCs. The receptors stem from a woman aged 25 to 39 in good health and CMV-seronegative. Each CDR3 is given with its conserved first and last residue. A D gene is named only where the DNA matches it firmly. The size entry is marked missing in some rows and otherwise reads once, few, many or a size class.

cdr3_aa: CASKPGSVNTGELFF; cdr3_nt: TGTGCCAGCAAGCCGGGGAGCGTGAACACCGGGGAGCTGTTTTTT; d_call: NA; v_call: TRBV19; clone_size: few; j_call: TRBJ2-2
cdr3_aa: CASSPTGGPDSPLHF; cdr3_nt: TGTGCCAGCAGCCCAACGGGAGGACCCGATTCACCCCTCCACTTT; d_call: NA; v_call: TRBV7-9; clone_size: few; j_call: TRBJ1-6
cdr3_aa: CASRFGTSESTDTQYF; cdr3_nt: TGTGCCAGCAGGTTCGGGACTAGCGAAAGCACGGATACGCAGTATTTT; d_call: TRBD2; v_call: TRBV7-2; clone_size: NA; j_call: TRBJ2-3
cdr3_aa: CASSHQYEQYF; cdr3_nt: TGTGCCAGCAGCCACCAGTACGAGCAGTACTTC; d_call: NA; v_call: TRBV28; clone_size: NA; j_call: TRBJ2-7
cdr3_aa: CASGRTEAFF; cdr3_nt: TGTGCCAGCGGGAGAACTGAAGCTTTCTTT; d_call: NA; v_call: TRBV28; clone_size: NA; j_call: TRBJ1-1
cdr3_aa: CASSLPDRSNEQFF; cdr3_nt: TGTGCCAGCAGCCTACCGGACAGGTCCAATGAGCAGTTCTTC; d_call: TRBD1; v_call: TRBV7-9; clone_size: NA; j_call: TRBJ2-1
cdr3_aa: CASSLVGSGGYLANQPQHF; cdr3_nt: TGTGCCAGCAGCTTAGTGGGGTCAGGGGGCTACTTAGCAAATCAGCCCCAGCATTTT; d_call: TRBD1; v_call: TRBV7-8; clone_size: NA; j_call: TRBJ1-5
cdr3_aa: CASSQEAGTRGEQYF; cdr3_nt: TGCGCCAGCAGCCAAGAAGCCGGGACTAGAGGCGAGCAGTACTTC; d_call: TRBD2; v_call: TRBV4-3; clone_size: NA; j_call: TRBJ2-7
cdr3_aa: CASSETPDLSSYEQYF; cdr3_nt: TGTGCCAGCAGTGAAACCCCTGATCTTAGCTCCTACGAGCAGTACTTC; d_call: NA; v_call: TRBV6-1; clone_size: once; j_call: TRBJ2-7
cdr3_aa: CASSHLDRAGANVLTF; cdr3_nt: TGCGCCAGCAGTCACCTAGACAGGGCTGGGGCCAACGTCCTGACTTTC; d_call: TRBD1; v_call: TRBV23-1; clone_size: NA; j_call: TRBJ2-6
cdr3_aa: CASSKDSSGANGLTF; cdr3_nt: TGTGCCAGCAGCAAGGACAGCTCTGGGGCCAACGGCCTGACTTTC; d_call: NA; v_call: TRBV5-4; clone_size: NA; j_call: TRBJ2-6
cdr3_aa: CASSLVGLAGDEQYF; cdr3_nt: TGTGCCAGCAGCTTAGTTGGGTTAGCGGGAGACGAGCAGTACTTC; d_call: TRBD2; v_call: TRBV7-6; clone_size: NA; j_call: TRBJ2-7
cdr3_aa: CSAIQGANTGELFF; cdr3_nt: TGCAGCGCTATACAGGGGGCGAACACCGGGGAGCTGTTTTTT; d_call: TRBD1; v_call: TRBV29-1; clone_size: once; j_call: TRBJ2-2
cdr3_aa: CASKQREAYEQYF; cdr3_nt: TGTGCCAGCAAGCAGAGGGAGGCATACGAGCAGTACTTC; d_call: NA; v_call: TRBV6-5; clone_size: NA; j_call: TRBJ2-7
cdr3_aa: CATTVSGGTGELFF; cdr3_nt: TGTGCCACTACGGTATCTGGCGGGACCGGGGAGCTGTTTTTT; d_call: NA; v_call: TRBV19; clone_size: NA; j_call: TRBJ2-2
cdr3_aa: CASSLAPASTGQYF; cdr3_nt: TGTGCCAGCAGCTTAGCGCCAGCATCGACAGGGCAGTACTTC; d_call: NA; v_call: TRBV7-2; clone_size: few; j_call: TRBJ2-7
cdr3_aa: CASSSIPSGANVLTF; cdr3_nt: TGTGCCAGCAGTTCTATCCCCTCTGGGGCCAACGTCCTGACTTTC; d_call: NA; v_call: TRBV27; clone_size: NA; j_call: TRBJ2-6
cdr3_aa: CATSRAGTGNEQFF; cdr3_nt: TGTGCCACCAGCAGAGCCGGGACAGGAAATGAGCAGTTCTTC; d_call: TRBD1; v_call: TRBV15; clone_size: NA; j_call: TRBJ2-1
cdr3_aa: CASSLASGTSGGSTDTQYF; cdr3_nt: TGCGCCAGCAGCTTGGCCTCCGGTACTAGCGGGGGGAGCACAGATACGCAGTATTTT; d_call: TRBD2; v_call: TRBV5-1; clone_size: NA; j_call: TRBJ2-3
cdr3_aa: CASNTQGDQPQHF; cdr3_nt: TGTGCCAGCAACACACAGGGAGATCAGCCCCAGCATTTT; d_call: NA; v_call: TRBV6-6; clone_size: few; j_call: TRBJ1-5
cdr3_aa: CASSLVRGRQAGDTQYF; cdr3_nt: TGTGCCAGCAGCTTAGTTCGTGGGCGGCAAGCGGGGGATACGCAGTATTTT; d_call: TRBD2; v_call: TRBV7-8; clone_size: NA; j_call: TRBJ2-3
cdr3_aa: CSSSADTQYF; cdr3_nt: TGCAGCTCCTCCGCAGATACGCAGTATTTT; d_call: NA; v_call: TRBV29-1; clone_size: NA; j_call: TRBJ2-3
cdr3_aa: CASSQEYKGASQETQYF; cdr3_nt: TGCGCCAGCAGCCAAGAGTACAAGGGGGCAAGTCAAGAGACCCAGTACTTC; d_call: TRBD1; v_call: TRBV4-3; clone_size: NA; j_call: TRBJ2-5
cdr3_aa: CALEILKGAPWTYEQYF; cdr3_nt: TGCGCCCTTGAAATTCTGAAAGGGGCTCCTTGGACGTACGAGCAGTACTTC; d_call: NA; v_call: TRBV10-1; clone_size: NA; j_call: TRBJ2-7
cdr3_aa: CASTSGGLAGYNEQFF; cdr3_nt: TGTGCCAGCACCTCGGGGGGGCTAGCGGGTTACAATGAGCAGTTCTTC; d_call: TRBD2; v_call: TRBV5-4; clone_size: NA; j_call: TRBJ2-1
cdr3_aa: CAWSVGQVSPLHF; cdr3_nt: TGTGCCTGGAGTGTAGGACAGGTCTCACCCCTCCACTTT; d_call: TRBD1; v_call: TRBV30; clone_size: NA; j_call: TRBJ1-6
cdr3_aa: CASSLGGGIDNIQYF; cdr3_nt: TGTGCCAGCAGCTTAGGGGGGGGTATCGATAACATTCAGTACTTC; d_call: TRBD2; v_call: TRBV7-9; clone_size: NA; j_call: TRBJ2-4
cdr3_aa: CASSPGQGVTNEKLFF; cdr3_nt: TGTGCCAGCAGTCCGGGACAGGGGGTAACTAATGAAAAACTGTTTTTT; d_call: TRBD1; v_call: TRBV27; clone_size: NA; j_call: TRBJ1-4
cdr3_aa: CASSFGTYREAFF; cdr3_nt: TGTGCCAGCAGCTTCGGGACATACCGGGAAGCTTTCTTT; d_call: NA; v_call: TRBV7-9; clone_size: NA; j_call: TRBJ1-1
cdr3_aa: CASSLGQGTNQPQHF; cdr3_nt: TGTGCCAGCAGCTTAGGACAGGGGACCAATCAGCCCCAGCATTTT; d_call: TRBD1; v_call: TRBV7-9; clone_size: NA; j_call: TRBJ1-5
cdr3_aa: CASRPGRVGGRNEQFF; cdr3_nt: TGTGCCAGCAGACCCGGGAGGGTGGGGGGTCGCAATGAGCAGTTCTTC; d_call: TRBD2; v_call: TRBV28; clone_size: NA; j_call: TRBJ2-1
cdr3_aa: CASSPAQGSPEAFF; cdr3_nt: TGTGCCAGCTCACCAGCACAGGGTAGCCCTGAAGCTTTCTTT; d_call: NA; v_call: TRBV18; clone_size: NA; j_call: TRBJ1-1
cdr3_aa: CASSGTGSTDTQYF; cdr3_nt: TGTGCCAGCAGTGGGACAGGGTCGACAGATACGCAGTATTTT; d_call: TRBD1; v_call: TRBV6-1; clone_size: NA; j_call: TRBJ2-3
cdr3_aa: CASSQVWGTGNTIYF; cdr3_nt: TGCGCCAGCAGCCAAGTATGGGGGACAGGAAACACCATATATTTT; d_call: NA; v_call: TRBV4-3; clone_size: NA; j_call: TRBJ1-3
cdr3_aa: CASGLDREQYF; cdr3_nt: TGTGCCAGCGGATTGGACAGGGAGCAGTACTTC; d_call: TRBD1; v_call: TRBV28; clone_size: NA; j_call: TRBJ2-7
cdr3_aa: CASSLGHLANYGYTF; cdr3_nt: TGCGCCAGCAGCTTGGGACACTTAGCTAACTATGGCTACACCTTC; d_call: NA; v_call: TRBV5-1; clone_size: few; j_call: TRBJ1-2